This T cell receptor (beta chain) was captured in a study of PD-1 blockade in classical Hodgkin lymphoma. The CDR3 has 13 amino acids. In germline, CDR1 is LNHDA, CDR2 SQIVND (reference sequence). Trimming stripped 2 bases from V and 2 bases from J, with 7 bases between. Time point here: newly diagnosed, previously untreated cHL patient sample. PBMCs, once thawed, yielded CD8+ T cells isolated by magnetic negative selection. The assay was immunoSEQ multiplex PCR, and TCRdb's table has in-frame clones only and misses some. The table includes about 21,000 clones, about 86% detected once. The sequence came from a human donor with classical Hodgkin lymphoma. The sample consisted of CD8+ T cells from blood. The rearrangement joins TRBV19 to TRBJ2-7, with D possibly matching TRBD2 (5 bases). The CDR3 region has the DNA TGTGCCAGTAGTATAACGGGAACCTACGAGCAGTACTTC. Protein: CASSITGTYEQYF.